A selection of T cell receptor beta chains follows, all from one sample in a study of OX40 agonist ivuxolimab in advanced cancers. Using immunoSEQ multiplex PCR, the repertoire was profiled, and TCRdb retains in-frame clones only, with some absent. Of tens of thousands of clones listed, 70% to 90% were seen once; the top ten hold 0.65% to 0.8%. Source: CD4+ or CD8+ T cells sorted from blood, taken in a trial of the OX40 agonist ivuxolimab. These receptors all stem from an adult with an advanced solid tumor such as melanoma, head and neck, liver or kidney cancer. CDR3s include the opening cysteine and the closing phenylalanine or tryptophan. Each record gives: D gene, clone size, J gene, V gene, CDR3 DNA, CDR3 protein. A D gene is named only where the DNA matches it firmly. The size entry is marked missing in some rows and otherwise reads once, few, many or a size class.

>-|-|TRBJ1-3|TRBV2
TGTGCCAGCAGTGAGAACAGGGCCGGAAACACCATATATTTT
CASSENRAGNTIYF
>TRBD2|-|TRBJ2-3|TRBV5-5
TGTGCCAGCAGACCGGGACTAGTGACAGATACGCAGTATTTT
CASRPGLVTDTQYF
>TRBD1|-|TRBJ1-2|TRBV5-1
TGCGCCAGCAGCCCCACGACAGGGAACTATGGCTACACCTTC
CASSPTTGNYGYTF
>TRBD1|once|TRBJ2-7|TRBV9
TGTGCCAGCAGCGTGGCACAGGGGGCCGATACCTACGAGCAGTACTTC
CASSVAQGADTYEQYF
>-|-|TRBJ2-1|TRBV10-1
TGCGCCAGCAGTGAGTCGATACAGGGCTTCAATGAGCAGTTCTTC
CASSESIQGFNEQFF
>-|-|TRBJ1-3|TRBV6-5
TGTGCCAGCAGTTACTCTCGGGGTTCGGGAAACACCATATATTTT
CASSYSRGSGNTIYF
>-|-|TRBJ1-1|TRBV5-1
TGCGCCAGCAGCTTGGTTGCGGGGTTTGGGTCTGAAGCTTTCTTT
CASSLVAGFGSEAFF
>TRBD1|-|TRBJ2-2|TRBV2
TGTGCCATAGGGACAGGGGAGACCACCGGGGAGCTGTTTTTT
CAIGTGETTGELFF
>TRBD1|few|TRBJ1-1|TRBV27
TGTGCCAGCACCCCCGGACAGGGGATGGACTTTGGCACTGAAGCTTTCTTT
CASTPGQGMDFGTEAFF
>-|-|TRBJ2-3|TRBV5-6
TGTGCCAGCAGCTTGACAGGCACAGATACGCAGTATTTT
CASSLTGTDTQYF
>-|-|TRBJ1-5|TRBV10-1
TGCGCCAGCTACCAGGGGAGGGGGTTCGAAAGCAATCAGCCCCAGCATTTT
CASYQGRGFESNQPQHF
>-|medium-sized|TRBJ1-3|TRBV6-5
TGTGCCAGCAGTTACGCAGGTTCTTCTGGAAACACCATATATTTT
CASSYAGSSGNTIYF
>TRBD1|-|TRBJ1-6|TRBV7-2
TGTGCCAGCAGCCAAGGGGGACAGGGGTGGTCACCCCTCCACTTT
CASSQGGQGWSPLHF
>TRBD1|-|TRBJ1-6|TRBV10-3
TGTGCCATTGGACAGGCGGTGAATTCACCCCTCCACTTT
CAIGQAVNSPLHF
>TRBD2|-|TRBJ2-1|TRBV4-3
TGCGCCAGCAGCCAAGATTTACAGCGGGGGGCGCCCGTAAGCTCCTACAATGAGCAGTTCTTC
CASSQDLQRGAPVSSYNEQFF
>-|once|TRBJ1-5|TRBV9
TGTGCCAGCAGCGTAGATAGCAGTCAGCCCCAGCATTTT
CASSVDSSQPQHF
>-|once|TRBJ1-3|TRBV7-8
TGTGCCAGCAGTGGAGGGCAAGGAAACACCATATATTTT
CASSGGQGNTIYF
>-|-|TRBJ1-6|TRBV5-1
TGCGCCAGCAGGCTCTCAACAACTAATTCACCCCTCCACTTT
CASRLSTTNSPLHF
>-|-|TRBJ1-3|TRBV5-3
TGTGCCAGAAGCTTGGCGGCGGGGCATTCCGGAAACACCATATATTTT
CARSLAAGHSGNTIYF
>TRBD2|-|TRBJ2-1|TRBV18
TGTGCCAGCTCACCTACCGGACTAGCGGGTGAAAATGAGCAGTTCTTC
CASSPTGLAGENEQFF
>-|-|TRBJ2-3|TRBV9
TGTGCCAGCAGCGTAGTAGCGGGCACAGATACGCAGTATTTT
CASSVVAGTDTQYF
>-|-|TRBJ2-3|TRBV5-1
TGCGCCAGCACCTACGGGCGCGTAACAGATACGCAGTATTTT
CASTYGRVTDTQYF
>-|-|TRBJ2-7|TRBV2
TGTGCCAGCAGTGAAAGAGAACCCGAGATCTCCTACGAGCAGTACTTC
CASSEREPEISYEQYF
>-|-|TRBJ2-2|TRBV4-1
TGCGCCAGCAGCCAAGTACCCCGGAACACCGGGGAGCTGTTTTTT
CASSQVPRNTGELFF
>-|-|TRBJ2-3|TRBV5-1
TGCGCCAGCAGCTTTAACGGACCCAGCACAGATACGCAGTATTTT
CASSFNGPSTDTQYF
>-|-|TRBJ2-1|TRBV7-2
TGTGCCAGCAGCCTACCGAGGAATGAGCAGTTCTTC
CASSLPRNEQFF